Each of the 20 T cell receptor beta chains below was sequenced from the same sample in a study of cytomegalovirus exposure and HLA in healthy donors. With 60 Vbeta and 13 Jbeta primers, the PCR was carried out. Profiling relied on immunoSEQ multiplex PCR, and the TCRdb table lists in-frame clones only, not all of them. Here the sample spans about 130,000 clones, more than 65% being singletons. Material for sequencing was PBMCs. The receptor source for this set is a woman in her 40s in good health and CMV-seropositive.

The chain employs TRBV7-9 and TRBJ2-5, with TRBD1 as a possible D gene (5 bases). V was shortened by 1 base and J by 4 bases, with 10 bases between the two germline ends. The CDR3 sequence is 14 residues long. The V gene's germline CDR1 is SEHNR and CDR2 FQNEAQ (reference sequence). The CDR3 DNA reads TGTGCCAGCAGCTTAGGTTTCCAGGGAGAGACCCAGTACTTC. Its translation is CASSLGFQGETQYF.

This clone was counted a few times. The genes are TRBV5-1 and TRBJ2-1; TRBD2 aligns across 7 bases. Per germline, CDR1 SGHRS and CDR2 YFSETQ. The V gene end was trimmed by 5 bases and the J gene end by 6 bases; junction bases not matched to a gene: 8. The CDR3 consists of 14 residues. CDR3 coding DNA: TGCGCCAGCAGTTGGGACTACTCCATCAATGAGCAGTTCTTC. Amino acids: CASSWDYSINEQFF. Filled out from reference TRBV5-1 and TRBJ2-1, the complete variable domain reads KAGVTQTPRYLIKTRGQQVTLSCSPISGHRSVSWYQQTPGQGLQFLFEYFSETQRNKGNFPGRFSGRQFSNSRSEMNVSTLELGDSALYLCASSWDYSINEQFFGPGTRLTVL.

This clone is medium-sized within its sample. The rearrangement links TRBV7-3 to TRBJ1-1; D ambiguous. Trimming took 5 bases from V and 1 from J, leaving 14 bases between them. From germline, CDR1 is SGHTA and CDR2 FQGTGA. The CDR3 covers 15 residues. The CDR3 DNA is TGTGCCAGCAGCCTCCAATCCGGGAGGAACACTGAAGCTTTCTTT. This encodes CASSLQSGRNTEAFF.

The chain joins TRBV2 to TRBJ1-5; the D gene is possibly TRBD1 (5 bases). The germline V gene encodes CDR1 SNHLY and CDR2 FYNNEI. The CDR3 consists of 14 residues. Trimming removed 6 bases at V and 5 bases at J, with 14 bases between. The CDR3 bases are TGTGCCAGCAGAGGCAGGGCAGTTGATCAGCCCCAGCATTTT. Residues: CASRGRAVDQPQHF.

This chain joins TRBV5-1 and TRBJ2-3; the match to TRBD2 covers 7 bases. The V segment lost 3 bases and the J segment 4 bases; nucleotides outside the gene matches: 11. CDR1 is SGHRS, CDR2 YFSETQ, per germline. The CDR3 has 16 residues. CDR3 region: CASSSTSGGRSDTQYF. The CDR3 nucleotides read TGCGCCAGCAGCTCGACTAGTGGCGGGAGATCAGATACGCAGTATTTT.

DNA of the CDR3: TGTGCCAGCAGTTCACCGAGGTCGGGGGCAACTAATGAAAAACTGTTTTTT. Encoded protein: CASSSPRSGATNEKLFF. The chain combines TRBV28 with TRBJ1-4, with D possibly being TRBD1 (5 bases). Trimming left V 4 bases short and J 0 bases short, with 15 bases between. Germline V gene lookup returns CDR1 MDHEN and CDR2 SYDVKM. The CDR3 is 17 amino acids.

This sequence joins TRBV25-1 and TRBJ1-1; a weak D match, TRBD1 (5 bases). The CDR3 consists of 17 residues. Trimming removed 5 bases at V and 3 bases at J, with 22 bases between. CDR1 and CDR2 (germline): MGHDK, SYGVNS. CDR3 in amino acids: CASSNFQTAGRDTEAFF. The CDR3 DNA reads TGTGCCAGCAGTAACTTCCAGACAGCCGGCAGGGACACTGAAGCTTTCTTT.

The chain has TRBV6-4 and TRBJ2-1; 10 nucleotides match TRBD2. Germline trimming cut 3 bases from V and 8 bases from J; bases unmatched to any gene: 7. Germline CDR1 is MRHNA and CDR2 is SNTAGT. This CDR3 comprises 15 residues. DNA of the CDR3: TGTGCCAGCAGTGAATCTAGCGGGAGTGGTGATGAGCAGTTCTTC. This encodes CASSESSGSGDEQFF.

The chain is built from TRBV30 and TRBJ2-2; possibly TRBD1 for D (5 bases). From germline, CDR1 is GTSNPN and CDR2 SVGIG (reference sequence). The CDR3 is 14 amino acids. Trimming pared 3 bases from V and 1 base from J, leaving 9 bases between. The CDR3 sequence: CAWRGPLNTGELFF. The CDR3 DNA reads as TGTGCCTGGAGGGGGCCCCTGAACACCGGGGAGCTGTTTTTT.

This clone appeared a few times. V gene TRBV5-4 combines with J gene TRBJ2-7; no reliable D call. CDR1 and CDR2 from the germline V gene are SGHNT and YYREEE (reference sequence). This CDR3 is built from 17 residues. Deletions cut 4 bases from V and 3 bases from J, with 23 bases between. DNA of the CDR3: TGTGCCAGCAGCCCATCCGGATCCTCGGCCCCGGGCTACGAGCAGTACTTC. Translating gives CASSPSGSSAPGYEQYF.

In its sample, this clone was seen a few times. The gene calls are TRBV10-3 and TRBJ2-1, with 8 bases that match TRBD2. The CDR3 loop spans 14 amino acids. Germline V gene sequence: CDR1 ENHRY, CDR2 SYGVKD. Unmatched junction bases numbered 11, after V lost 8 bases and J lost 8 bases. The CDR3 loop is CAIAPEREFDEQFF. The DNA for the CDR3 is TGTGCCATCGCCCCTGAGCGGGAGTTCGATGAGCAGTTCTTC.

The V gene is TRBV28, the J gene TRBJ2-1, with TRBD1 matching 8 bases. V shed 6 bases and J 7 bases; nucleotides not matched to a gene: 5. The CDR3 length is 13 residues. The germline gives CDR1 MDHEN, CDR2 SYDVKM. The DNA of the CDR3 is TGTGCCAGCAGGCGGACAGGGAAGAATGAGCAGTTCTTC. This translates into CASRRTGKNEQFF.

This sequence joins TRBV29-1 and TRBJ2-5; D is unclear. Deletions cut 6 bases from V and 0 bases from J, with 11 bases between. Looked up from germline, CDR1 is SQVTM and CDR2 is ANQGSEA. The CDR3 has 13 amino acids. The chain's CDR3 is CSVSQSYQETQYF. CDR3 sequence (DNA): TGCAGCGTCTCACAGTCGTACCAAGAGACCCAGTACTTC.

The rearrangement joins TRBV28 to TRBJ2-1, with D possibly matching TRBD2 (6 bases). The CDR3 length is 14 residues. Trimming pared 6 bases from V and 0 bases from J, leaving 9 bases between. From germline, CDR1 is MDHEN and CDR2 SYDVKM. CDR3 in DNA: TGTGCCAGCAGCCAGCGGGTCTCCTACAATGAGCAGTTCTTC. Translated: CASSQRVSYNEQFF.

The rearrangement joins TRBV6-1 to TRBJ1-1; 8 bases map to TRBD1. Germline CDR1 reads MNHNS; CDR2 reads SASEGT. V lost 3 bases, J lost 4 bases, and 13 bases stayed unmatched. The CDR3 runs to 17 residues. CDR3 DNA sequence: TGTGCCAGCAGTGACACCTCAGGGGGCTACATTCTCACTGAAGCTTTCTTT. It specifies CASSDTSGGYILTEAFF.

The V and J genes are TRBV7-9 and TRBJ2-5; TRBD2 is a possible D gene (5 bases). Trimming removed 2 bases from V and 5 bases from J, with 15 bases in between. This CDR3 is 15 amino acids long. The germline CDR1 and CDR2 sequences are SEHNR and FQNEAQ (reference sequence). The CDR3 DNA is TGTGCCAGCAGCTTAAAAGGAGGACTCCGGGAGACCCAGTACTTC. It encodes CASSLKGGLRETQYF.

This chain joins TRBV10-3 and TRBJ2-3, with TRBD2 identical over 7 bases. Unmatched junction bases numbered 2, after V lost 4 bases and J lost 4 bases. Germline CDR1 is ENHRY and CDR2 is SYGVKD. The CDR3 spans 13 residues. CDR3: CAISGGSADTQYF. In nucleotides, the CDR3 is TGTGCCATCAGTGGCGGGAGCGCAGATACGCAGTATTTT.

The chain carries TRBV6-1 and TRBJ2-2, with a weak D call TRBD1 (5 bases). V was clipped by 2 bases and J by 4 bases, with 11 bases between them. The CDR3 contains 15 residues. Germline CDR1 and CDR2: MNHNS and SASEGT. The CDR3 protein is CASSERLRGTGELFF. The CDR3 nucleotides read TGTGCCAGCAGTGAACGCCTAAGGGGCACCGGGGAGCTGTTTTTT.

This clone has only one observation. The J gene is TRBJ1-2, the V gene TRBV30; D may be TRBD1 (6 bases). The CDR3 spans 16 residues. Germline assignment: CDR1 GTSNPN and CDR2 SVGIG (reference sequence). V was shortened by 3 bases and J by 6 bases, with 23 bases between the two germline ends. CDR3 region: CAWRGRGSSWRNGYTF. CDR3 DNA: TGTGCCTGGAGGGGAAGGGGGTCCAGTTGGAGGAATGGCTACACCTTC.

This chain uses TRBV29-1 with TRBJ1-1, with D perhaps TRBD1 (5 bases). CDR1 SQVTM and CDR2 ANQGSEA come from the germline V gene. V shed 0 bases and J shed 0 bases, with 8 bases lying between them. This CDR3 region has 14 residues. In DNA, the CDR3 is TGCAGCGTTGAAGATCGGGGGTTGAACACTGAAGCTTTCTTT. This encodes CSVEDRGLNTEAFF.